These 5 T cell receptor beta chains were sequenced from one sample in a study of blood T cell repertoires in COVID-19. Sequencing was performed with immunoSEQ multiplex PCR; in TCRdb, only in-frame clones are kept and a portion is missing. Altogether some 85,000 clones are present, approximately 80% being singletons, with the ten largest covering roughly 6%. Sequenced material: peripheral blood. Receptors were obtained from a man between 65 and 80 years old with COVID-19, enrolled during active disease.

The rearrangement uses TRBV11-2 and TRBJ2-5, with D possibly TRBD2 on 6 matching bases. V was cut by 5 bases and J by 5 bases, with 12 bases left in between. Looked up from germline, CDR1 is SGHAT and CDR2 is FQNNGV. This CDR3 has 13 residues. In DNA form, the CDR3 reads TGTGCCAGCAGCACCGACCGGGGGGAGACCCAGTACTTC. Translation gives CASSTDRGETQYF.

This chain joins TRBV6-6 and TRBJ1-6; possible D gene TRBD1, 6 bases. The V end was cut by 6 bases, the J end by 9 bases, with 18 bases between. CDR3 size: 15 residues. Germline lookup yields CDR1 MNHNY and CDR2 SVGAGI (reference sequence). CDR3 nucleotides: TGTGCCAGCAGCTCCCCTACAGGGATCGGTTCACCCCTCCACTTT. Protein sequence: CASSSPTGIGSPLHF.

J is TRBJ2-7 and V is TRBV5-4, with D perhaps matching TRBD1 (5 bases). The germline V gene encodes CDR1 SGHNT and CDR2 YYREEE (reference sequence). Trimming shortened V by 2 bases and J by 1 base, and 13 bases separated the two germline ends. CDR3 length: 15 residues. CDR3 DNA sequence: TGTGCCAGCAGCTTAGGGGCAGGCGATTCCTACGAGCAGTACTTC. The encoded protein is CASSLGAGDSYEQYF.

This clone appeared a few times. The rearrangement uses TRBV10-3 and TRBJ2-7, with D possibly matching TRBD2 (6 bases). Germline V gives CDR1 ENHRY, CDR2 SYGVKD. CDR3 size: 13 residues. V gave up 4 bases and J gave up 2 bases, with 9 bases separating them. This CDR3 is CAISGGGAYEQYF. In DNA form, the CDR3 reads TGTGCCATCAGTGGAGGCGGGGCCTACGAGCAGTACTTC.

This chain joins TRBV6-1 and TRBJ2-7; D perhaps matches TRBD2 (6 bases). The CDR3 has 13 amino acids. The V gene's germline CDR1 is MNHNS and CDR2 SASEGT. The V end was cut by 2 bases, the J end by 4 bases, with 9 bases between. CDR3 amino acids: CASSERGGYEQYF. The CDR3 region has the DNA TGTGCCAGCAGTGAAAGGGGAGGTTACGAGCAGTACTTC.